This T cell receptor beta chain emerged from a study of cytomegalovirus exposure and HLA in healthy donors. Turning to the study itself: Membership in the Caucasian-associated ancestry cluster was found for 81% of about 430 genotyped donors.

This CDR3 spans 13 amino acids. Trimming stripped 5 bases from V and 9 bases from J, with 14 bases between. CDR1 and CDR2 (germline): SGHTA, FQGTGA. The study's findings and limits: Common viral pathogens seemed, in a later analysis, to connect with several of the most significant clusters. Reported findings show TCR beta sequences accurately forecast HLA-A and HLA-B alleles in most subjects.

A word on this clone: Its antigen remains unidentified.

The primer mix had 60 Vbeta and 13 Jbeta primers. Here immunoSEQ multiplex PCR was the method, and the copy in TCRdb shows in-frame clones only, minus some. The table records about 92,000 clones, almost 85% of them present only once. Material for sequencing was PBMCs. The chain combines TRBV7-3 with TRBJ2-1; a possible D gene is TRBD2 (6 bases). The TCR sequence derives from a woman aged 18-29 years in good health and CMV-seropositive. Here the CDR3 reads CASSTTQTSEQFF. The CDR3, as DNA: TGTGCCAGCAGCACGACCCAGACTAGTGAGCAGTTCTTC.